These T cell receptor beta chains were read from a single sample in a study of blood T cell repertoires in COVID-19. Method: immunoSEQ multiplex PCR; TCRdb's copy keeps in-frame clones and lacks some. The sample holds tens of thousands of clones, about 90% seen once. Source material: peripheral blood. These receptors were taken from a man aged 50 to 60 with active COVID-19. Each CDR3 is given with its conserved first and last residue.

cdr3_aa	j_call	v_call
CASRRDRGDYGYTF	TRBJ1-2	TRBV5-4
CASSLGGQGTGELFF	TRBJ2-2	TRBV7-8
CASSFDRGLGNEQFF	TRBJ2-1	TRBV11-3
CASRLGLAGGQETQYF	TRBJ2-5	TRBV6-6
CASSPPGAGGNIQYF	TRBJ2-4	TRBV6-5
CAISGTGTTDTQYF	TRBJ2-3	TRBV10-3
CATAPGGASSNEKLFF	TRBJ1-4	TRBV15
CASSLGTAETQYF	TRBJ2-5	TRBV19
CATSSSPGLAGGRGEQFF	TRBJ2-1	TRBV15
CASSLSPTYEQYF	TRBJ2-7	TRBV27
CASSHSGQHSYEQYF	TRBJ2-7	TRBV3-1/TRBV3-2
CASSAGLPWDTQYF	TRBJ2-3	TRBV5-1
CASSLRQGTDTQYF	TRBJ2-3	TRBV5-5
CASSWGQGGGYTF	TRBJ1-2	TRBV6-5
CSARGSGELFF	TRBJ2-2	TRBV20-1
CSVGRTTNEKLFF	TRBJ1-4	TRBV29-1
CASRTRQGAYEQYF	TRBJ2-7	TRBV2
CASSLDRDAKEPLHF	TRBJ1-6	TRBV6-5
CASSMRRGTDTQYF	TRBJ2-3	TRBV19
CASSSLDRGLGEQYF	TRBJ2-7	TRBV28
CASSLGGIQGHEQFF	TRBJ2-1	TRBV7-2
CASSQGLTVYYGYTF	TRBJ1-2	TRBV14
CASSIILSGLAETQYF	TRBJ2-5	TRBV19
CASSPPYPREGSPLHF	TRBJ1-6	TRBV27
CASSERAREFSGNTIYF	TRBJ1-3	TRBV6-1
CASRAGGLYNEQFF	TRBJ2-1	TRBV19
CASSYGQYSNQPQHF	TRBJ1-5	TRBV6-5
CASSPGLAPSYEQYF	TRBJ2-7	TRBV7-6
CASGQGTQYF	TRBJ2-5	TRBV27
CASLRGLAGGVSDTQYF	TRBJ2-3	TRBV7-3
CVRSPHGDRYYEQYF	TRBJ2-7	TRBV7-5
CAWSRGRNQPQHF	TRBJ1-5	TRBV30
CASSLGATEQFF	TRBJ2-1	TRBV7-9
CASSPGTGAYEQYF	TRBJ2-7	TRBV5-1
CASSLLGGQTEAFF	TRBJ1-1	TRBV7-9
CASSRESYEQYF	TRBJ2-7	TRBV14
CASSEFDLGERGGYTF	TRBJ1-2	TRBV25-1
CASSRDTLSGNTIYF	TRBJ1-3	TRBV3-1/TRBV3-2
CASSPEQGAGFYGYTF	TRBJ1-2	TRBV28
CASSKRFRSGANVLTF	TRBJ2-6	TRBV21-1
CASSLSGGARTDTQYF	TRBJ2-3	TRBV7-2
CASRPNMGQGFGQPQHF	TRBJ1-5	TRBV28
CAISDLSTDTQYF	TRBJ2-3	TRBV10-3
CASSPTSGRFYEQYF	TRBJ2-7	TRBV5-1
CASSLGQGEHYEQYF	TRBJ2-7	TRBV5-5
CASTSGGATATGELFF	TRBJ2-2	TRBV7-2
CASRLGLAGPVEQYF	TRBJ2-7	TRBV11-1